This T cell receptor (beta chain) was identified in a study of T-cell memory formation after mild COVID-19. In TCRdb, the 5' RACE reads were re-called with MiXCR into one record per CDR3 protein. The sample contains 190,000 or so distinct CDR3 sequences, roughly 10% of which appear only once. The V and J ends lost 1 base and 6 bases respectively, with 16 bases between them. The CDR3 runs 15 residues. Germline lookup yields CDR1 MNHNS and CDR2 SASEGT. This clonotype was observed at least ten times. The chain combines TRBV6-1 with TRBJ2-7; maybe TRBD1 (5 bases). The specimen was PBMCs or a T cell subset sorted from them (not recorded which). The clonotype comes from a man between 18 and 29 years old who had mild COVID-19 (a few samples of this study predate the infection). Cell type and time point are not known. The CDR3 protein is CASSEGGRHTVEQYV. The CDR3 bases are TGTGCCAGCAGTGAAGGGGGCAGGCACACGGTCGAGCAGTACGTC.